These T cell receptor beta chains were read from a single sample in a study of T-cell reconstitution after alpha-beta-depleted transplantation in children. From the PCR reads, TCRdb called clonotypes with MiXCR, one entry per CDR3 protein. Here the sample spans some 550,000 distinct CDR3 sequences, about 18% being singletons. The sequencing used PBMCs from the stem cell graft donor, collected from the stem cell graft. The receptors shown here come from a human donor who donated a stem cell graft to a child with acute lymphoblastic leukemia. The CDR3 runs from the conserved cysteine through the conserved F or W. D genes are given only for firm matches. Clone size is shown for a subset of rows, as once, few, many or a class of expanded clone.

clone_size d_call j_call v_call cdr3_aa cdr3_nt
few - TRBJ1-1 TRBV19 CATVENTEAFF TGTGCCACTGTCGAGAACACTGAAGCTTTCTTT
many - TRBJ1-1 TRBV5-1 CASSKQGSTEAFF TGCGCCAGCAGCAAACAGGGCTCCACTGAAGCTTTCTTT
few TRBD1 TRBJ1-1 TRBV20-1 CSADRGRNTEAFF TGCAGTGCCGACAGGGGGCGGAACACTGAAGCTTTCTTT
few - TRBJ1-5 TRBV5-6 CASSSGTGLQPQHF TGTGCCAGCAGCTCCGGGACGGGCCTCCAGCCCCAGCATTTT
few TRBD2 TRBJ2-5 TRBV27 CASSSNSGRETQYF TGTGCCAGCAGTTCCAATAGCGGGCGAGAGACCCAGTACTTC
- - TRBJ2-7 TRBV5-1 CASSLELQAPYEQYF TGCGCCAGCAGCTTGGAACTTCAGGCCCCCTACGAGCAGTACTTC
few TRBD2 TRBJ2-7 TRBV12-3/TRBV12-4 CATSEWDYRSEQYF TGTGCCACTTCCGAGTGGGACTACCGTTCCGAGCAGTACTTC
- - TRBJ2-5 TRBV27 CASSLSWARETQYF TGTGCCAGCAGTTTATCATGGGCGAGGGAGACCCAGTACTTC
- - TRBJ1-2 TRBV7-9 CASSLTAFGYTF TGTGCCAGCAGCTTAACGGCATTTGGCTACACCTTC
- - TRBJ1-1 TRBV5-1 CASSLGEDPENTEAFF TGCGCCAGCAGCTTGGGGGAGGACCCGGAGAACACTGAAGCTTTCTTT
- - TRBJ2-7 TRBV29-1 CSVRDSSDEQYF TGCAGCGTGCGGGACAGTAGCGACGAGCAGTACTTC